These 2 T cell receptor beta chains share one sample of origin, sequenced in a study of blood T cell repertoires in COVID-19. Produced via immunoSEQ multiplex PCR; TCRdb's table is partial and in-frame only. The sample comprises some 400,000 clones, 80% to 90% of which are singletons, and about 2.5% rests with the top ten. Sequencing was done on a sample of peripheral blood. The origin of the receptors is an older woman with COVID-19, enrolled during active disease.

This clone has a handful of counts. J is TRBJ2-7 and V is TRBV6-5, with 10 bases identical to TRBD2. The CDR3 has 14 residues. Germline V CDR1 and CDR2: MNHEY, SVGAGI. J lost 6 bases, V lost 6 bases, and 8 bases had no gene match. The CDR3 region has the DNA TGTGCCAGCAGGCTAGCGGGGGCCCTGGGCGAGCAGTACTTC. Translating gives CASRLAGALGEQYF.

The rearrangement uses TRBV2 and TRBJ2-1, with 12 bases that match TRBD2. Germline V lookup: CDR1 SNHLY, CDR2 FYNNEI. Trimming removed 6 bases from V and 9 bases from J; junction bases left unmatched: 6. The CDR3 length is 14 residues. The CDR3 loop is CASRTSGGRAEQFF. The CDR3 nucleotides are TGTGCCAGCAGAACTAGCGGGGGGAGGGCTGAGCAGTTCTTC.